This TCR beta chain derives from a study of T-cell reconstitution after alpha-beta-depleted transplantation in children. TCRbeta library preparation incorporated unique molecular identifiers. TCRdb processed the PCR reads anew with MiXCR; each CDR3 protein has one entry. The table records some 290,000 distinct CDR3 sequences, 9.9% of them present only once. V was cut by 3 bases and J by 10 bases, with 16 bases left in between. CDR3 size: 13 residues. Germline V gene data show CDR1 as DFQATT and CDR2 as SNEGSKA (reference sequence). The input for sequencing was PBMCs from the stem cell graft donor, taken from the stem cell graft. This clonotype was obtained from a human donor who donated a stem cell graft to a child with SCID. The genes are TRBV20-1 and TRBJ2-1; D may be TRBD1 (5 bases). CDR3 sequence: CSARMDTLGEQFF. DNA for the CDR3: TGCAGTGCTAGGATGGACACCCTGGGGGAGCAGTTCTTC.